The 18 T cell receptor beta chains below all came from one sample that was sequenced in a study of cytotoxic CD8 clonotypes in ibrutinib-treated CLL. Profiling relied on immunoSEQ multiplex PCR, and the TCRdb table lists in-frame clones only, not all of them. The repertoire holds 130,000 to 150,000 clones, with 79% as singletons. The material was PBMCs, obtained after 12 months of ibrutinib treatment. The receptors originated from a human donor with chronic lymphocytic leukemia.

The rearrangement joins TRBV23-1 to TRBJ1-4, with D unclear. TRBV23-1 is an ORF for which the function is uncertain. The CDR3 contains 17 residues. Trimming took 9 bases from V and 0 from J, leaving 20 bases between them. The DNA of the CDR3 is TGCGCCAGTTCTGGAGGCAGTTTTCTTCCAACTAATGAAAAACTGTTTTTT. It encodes CASSGGSFLPTNEKLFF.

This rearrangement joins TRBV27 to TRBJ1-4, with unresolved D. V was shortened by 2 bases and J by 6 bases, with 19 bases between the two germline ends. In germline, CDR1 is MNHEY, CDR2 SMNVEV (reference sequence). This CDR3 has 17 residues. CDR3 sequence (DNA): TGTGCCAGCAGTTTACAACCAGGCGCCATAGAAGATGAAAAACTGTTTTTT. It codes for CASSLQPGAIEDEKLFF.

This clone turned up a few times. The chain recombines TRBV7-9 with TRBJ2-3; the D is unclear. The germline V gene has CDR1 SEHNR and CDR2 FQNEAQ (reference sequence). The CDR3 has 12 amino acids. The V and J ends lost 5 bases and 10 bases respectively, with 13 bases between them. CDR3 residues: CASSNRLDSQYF. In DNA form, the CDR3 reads TGTGCCAGCAGCAACCGACTCGACTCGCAGTATTTT.

The CDR3 DNA is TGTGCCAGCAGAGCCTTAGCGGGAGGGTCCGAGCAGTACTTC. Protein: CASRALAGGSEQYF. The V and J genes are TRBV2 and TRBJ2-7; 11 bases line up with TRBD2. With V trimmed by 6 bases and J by 6 bases, 7 bases remained unmatched. This CDR3 region has 14 residues. Germline CDR1 reads SNHLY; CDR2 reads FYNNEI.

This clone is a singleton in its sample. CDR3 nucleotide sequence: TGTGCCAGCAGCACATCCTACACAGATACGCAGTATTTT. It encodes CASSTSYTDTQYF. This sequence joins TRBV7-2 and TRBJ2-3; D is undetermined. CDR1 SGHTA and CDR2 FQGNSA come from the germline V gene. V lost 5 bases and J 2 bases, leaving 8 bases between the germline ends. The CDR3 totals 13 residues.

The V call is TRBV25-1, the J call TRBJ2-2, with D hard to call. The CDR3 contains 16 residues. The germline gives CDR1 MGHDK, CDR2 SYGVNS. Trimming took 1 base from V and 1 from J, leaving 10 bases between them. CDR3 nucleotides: TGTGCCAGCAGTGAATTAATGACGGTGAACACCGGGGAGCTGTTTTTT. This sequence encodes CASSELMTVNTGELFF.

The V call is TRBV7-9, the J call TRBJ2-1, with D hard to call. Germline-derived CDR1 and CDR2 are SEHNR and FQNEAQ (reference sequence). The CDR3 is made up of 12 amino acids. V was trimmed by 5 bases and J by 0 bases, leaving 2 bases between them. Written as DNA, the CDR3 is TGTGCCAGCAGCGTCTCCTACAATGAGCAGTTCTTC. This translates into CASSVSYNEQFF.

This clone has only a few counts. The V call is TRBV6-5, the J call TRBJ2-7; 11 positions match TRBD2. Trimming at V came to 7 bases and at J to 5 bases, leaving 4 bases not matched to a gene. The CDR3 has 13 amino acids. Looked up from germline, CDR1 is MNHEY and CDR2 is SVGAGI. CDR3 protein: CASKLTSGNEQYF. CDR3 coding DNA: TGTGCCAGCAAACTGACTAGCGGGAACGAGCAGTACTTC.

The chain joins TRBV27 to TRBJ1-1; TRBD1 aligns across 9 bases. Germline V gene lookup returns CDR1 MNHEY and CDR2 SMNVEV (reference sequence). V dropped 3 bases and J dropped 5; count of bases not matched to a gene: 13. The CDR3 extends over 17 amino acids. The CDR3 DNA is TGTGCCAGCAGTTTCCACCCCCAGGGACAGGGAGGAACTGAAGCTTTCTTT. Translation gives CASSFHPQGQGGTEAFF.

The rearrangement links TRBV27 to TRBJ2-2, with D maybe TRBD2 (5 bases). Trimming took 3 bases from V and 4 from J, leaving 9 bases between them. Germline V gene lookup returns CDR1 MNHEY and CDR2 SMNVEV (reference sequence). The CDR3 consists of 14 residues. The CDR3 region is CASSLDEGTGELFF. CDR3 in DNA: TGTGCCAGCAGTTTGGATGAGGGCACCGGGGAGCTGTTTTTT.

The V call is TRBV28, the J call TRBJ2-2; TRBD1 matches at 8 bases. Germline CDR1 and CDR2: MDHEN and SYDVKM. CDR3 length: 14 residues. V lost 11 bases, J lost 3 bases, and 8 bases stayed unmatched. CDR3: CAAESDRDTGELFF. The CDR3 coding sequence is TGTGCCGCCGAGTCGGACAGGGACACCGGGGAGCTGTTTTTT.

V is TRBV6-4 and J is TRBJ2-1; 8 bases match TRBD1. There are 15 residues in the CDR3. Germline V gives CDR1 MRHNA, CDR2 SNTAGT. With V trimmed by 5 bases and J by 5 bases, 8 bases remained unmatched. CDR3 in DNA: TGTGCCAGCAGTTCCGGGACAGGAGGACACAATGAGCAGTTCTTC. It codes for CASSSGTGGHNEQFF.

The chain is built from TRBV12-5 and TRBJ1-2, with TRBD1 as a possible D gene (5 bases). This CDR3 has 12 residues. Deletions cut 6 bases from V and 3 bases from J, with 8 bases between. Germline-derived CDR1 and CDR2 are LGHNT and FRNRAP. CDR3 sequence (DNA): TGTGCTAGTGGGGAGGGACACTATGGCTACACCTTC. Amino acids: CASGEGHYGYTF.

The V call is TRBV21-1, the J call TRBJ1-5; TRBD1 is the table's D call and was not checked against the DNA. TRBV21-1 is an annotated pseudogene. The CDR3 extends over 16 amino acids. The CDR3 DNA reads TGTGCCAGCAGCAATGCATGGGGACATAGCAATCAGCCCCAGCATTTT. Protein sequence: CASSNAWGHSNQPQHF.

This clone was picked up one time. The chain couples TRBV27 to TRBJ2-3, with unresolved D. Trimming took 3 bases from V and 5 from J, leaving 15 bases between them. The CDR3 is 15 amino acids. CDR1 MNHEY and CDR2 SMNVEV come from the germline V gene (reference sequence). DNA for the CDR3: TGTGCCAGCAGTTTCCTAGGAAACTCCAGAGATACGCAGTATTTT. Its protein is CASSFLGNSRDTQYF.

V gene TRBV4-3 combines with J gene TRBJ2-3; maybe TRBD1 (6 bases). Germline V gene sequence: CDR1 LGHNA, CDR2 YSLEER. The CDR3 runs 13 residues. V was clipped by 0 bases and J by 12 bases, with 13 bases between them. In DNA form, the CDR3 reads TGCGCCAGCAGCCAAGAAGGGGGTCTAACCCAGTATTTT. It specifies CASSQEGGLTQYF.

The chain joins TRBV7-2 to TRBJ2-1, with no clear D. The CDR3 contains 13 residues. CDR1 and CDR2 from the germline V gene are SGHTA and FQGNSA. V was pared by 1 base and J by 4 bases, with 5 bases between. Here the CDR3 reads CASSLDVYNEQFF. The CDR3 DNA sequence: TGTGCCAGCAGCTTAGATGTTTACAATGAGCAGTTCTTC.

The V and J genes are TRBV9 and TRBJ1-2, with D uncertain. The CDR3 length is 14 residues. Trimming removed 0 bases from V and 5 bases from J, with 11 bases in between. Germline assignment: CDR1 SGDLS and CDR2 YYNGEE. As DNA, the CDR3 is TGTGCCAGCAGCGTAGTGAGGGCGGTATATGGCTACACCTTC. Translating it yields CASSVVRAVYGYTF.